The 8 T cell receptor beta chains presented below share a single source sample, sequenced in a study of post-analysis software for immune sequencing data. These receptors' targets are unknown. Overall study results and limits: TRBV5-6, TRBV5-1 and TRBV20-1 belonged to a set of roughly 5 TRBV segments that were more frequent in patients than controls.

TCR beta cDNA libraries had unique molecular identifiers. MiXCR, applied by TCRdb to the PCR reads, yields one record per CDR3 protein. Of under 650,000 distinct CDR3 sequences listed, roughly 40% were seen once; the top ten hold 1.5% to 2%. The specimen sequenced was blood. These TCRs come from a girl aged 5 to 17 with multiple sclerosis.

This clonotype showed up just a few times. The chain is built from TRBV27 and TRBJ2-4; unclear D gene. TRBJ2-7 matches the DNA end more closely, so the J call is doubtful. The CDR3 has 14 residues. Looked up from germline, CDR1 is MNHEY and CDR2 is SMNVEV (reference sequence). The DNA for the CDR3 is TGTGCCAGCAGTTTCGTTACACAGCCTGGCGAGCAGTACTTC. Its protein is CASSFVTQPGEQYF.

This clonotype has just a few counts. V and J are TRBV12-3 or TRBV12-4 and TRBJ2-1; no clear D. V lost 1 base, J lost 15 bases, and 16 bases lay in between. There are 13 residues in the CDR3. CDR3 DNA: TGTGCCAGCAGTTTAGGTGATACCCCTTCACGGTTCTTC. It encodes CASSLGDTPSRFF.

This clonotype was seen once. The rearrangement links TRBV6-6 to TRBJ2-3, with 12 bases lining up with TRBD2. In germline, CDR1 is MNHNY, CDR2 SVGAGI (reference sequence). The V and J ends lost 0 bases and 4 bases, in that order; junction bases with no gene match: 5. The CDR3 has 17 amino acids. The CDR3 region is CASSYSTASGRADTQYF. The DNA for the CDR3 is TGTGCCAGCAGTTACTCGACCGCTAGCGGGAGGGCAGATACGCAGTATTTT.

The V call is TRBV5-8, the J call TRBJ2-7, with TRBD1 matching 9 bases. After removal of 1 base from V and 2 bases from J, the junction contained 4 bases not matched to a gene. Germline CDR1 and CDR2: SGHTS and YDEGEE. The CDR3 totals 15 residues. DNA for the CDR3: TGTGCCAGCAGCTTGTTTGGGACAGGGCCCTACGAGCAGTACTTC. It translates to CASSLFGTGPYEQYF.

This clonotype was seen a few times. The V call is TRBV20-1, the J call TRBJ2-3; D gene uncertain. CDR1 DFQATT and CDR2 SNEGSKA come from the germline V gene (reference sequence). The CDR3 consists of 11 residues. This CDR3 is CLGVSTDTQYF. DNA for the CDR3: TGCCTGGGCGTTAGCACAGATACGCAGTATTTT.

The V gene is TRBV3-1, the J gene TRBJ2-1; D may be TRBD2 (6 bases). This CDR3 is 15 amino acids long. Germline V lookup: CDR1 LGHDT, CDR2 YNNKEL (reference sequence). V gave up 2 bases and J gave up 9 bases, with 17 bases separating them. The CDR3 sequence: CASSQLTRPAPEQFF. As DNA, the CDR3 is TGTGCCAGCAGCCAATTGACTAGACCGGCTCCTGAGCAGTTCTTC.

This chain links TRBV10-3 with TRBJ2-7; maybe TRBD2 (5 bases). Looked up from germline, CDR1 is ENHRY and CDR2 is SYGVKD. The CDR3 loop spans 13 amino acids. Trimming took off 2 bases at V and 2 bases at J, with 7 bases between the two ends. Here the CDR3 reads CAISEAGAYEQYF. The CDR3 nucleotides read TGTGCCATCAGTGAGGCCGGGGCCTACGAGCAGTACTTC.

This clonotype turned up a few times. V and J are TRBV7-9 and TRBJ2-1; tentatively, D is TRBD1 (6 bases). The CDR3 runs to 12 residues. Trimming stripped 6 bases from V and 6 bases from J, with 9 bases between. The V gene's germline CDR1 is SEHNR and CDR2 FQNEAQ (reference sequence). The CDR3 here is CASSSGVNEQFF. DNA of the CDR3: TGTGCCAGCAGTTCAGGGGTCAATGAGCAGTTCTTC.